Each of the 9 T cell receptor beta chains below was sequenced from the same sample in a study of shared clonotypes between healthy human individuals. Only in-frame clones appear in the TCRdb table, and some are missing; sequencing was by immunoSEQ multiplex PCR. The sample contains under 1 million clones, 90% to 95% of which appear only once. In the naive CD8 group, cells lacked CD45RO and were positively selected for CCR7, so terminally differentiated effector memory CD45RA+ cells were left out. Sequencing was carried out using naive CD8+ T cells sorted from blood. The origin of the receptors is a man younger than 40 in good health.

The rearrangement joins TRBV6-1 to TRBJ1-2; the D gene is possibly TRBD1 (6 bases). V lost 1 base to trimming and J lost 2 bases, with 17 bases between them. CDR3 size: 17 residues. CDR1 and CDR2 from the germline V gene are MNHNS and SASEGT. The CDR3 is CASSEDLGQGLNYGYTF. The CDR3 DNA reads as TGTGCCAGCAGTGAAGACTTGGGGCAGGGGTTGAACTATGGCTACACCTTC.

The chain couples TRBV5-1 to TRBJ2-7; D is perhaps TRBD2 (6 bases). V dropped 0 bases and J dropped 3 bases, with 13 bases sitting between them. CDR3 length: 15 residues. From germline, CDR1 is SGHRS and CDR2 YFSETQ. CDR3 protein: CASSLGEAGLYEQYF. DNA for the CDR3: TGCGCCAGCAGCTTGGGGGAGGCAGGGCTCTACGAGCAGTACTTC.

CDR3 amino acids: CASSLEKNRGAEEKLFF. The CDR3 nucleotides are TGTGCCAGCAGCTTAGAAAAGAACAGGGGCGCGGAAGAAAAACTGTTTTTT. The V gene is TRBV7-9, the J gene TRBJ1-4; 7 bases are shared with TRBD1. J was trimmed by 8 bases and V by 1 base; bases with no gene match: 13. CDR3 size: 17 residues. CDR1 and CDR2 (germline): SEHNR, FQNEAQ (reference sequence).

This clone is a singleton in its sample. The V call is TRBV4-1, the J call TRBJ1-2; D remains unclear. V shed 1 base and J shed 8 bases, with 11 bases lying between them. CDR1 and CDR2 (germline): MGHRA, YSYEKL. This CDR3 contains 13 residues. CDR3 loop: CASSQAPGEGYTF. The DNA for the CDR3 is TGCGCCAGCAGCCAAGCCCCTGGCGAGGGCTACACCTTC.

This chain links TRBV7-2 with TRBJ2-7; D is possibly TRBD1 (5 bases). The CDR3 has 12 residues. V was clipped by 2 bases and J by 6 bases, with 8 bases between them. Germline V gene data show CDR1 as SGHTA and CDR2 as FQGNSA. The CDR3 sequence is CASSLQGPEQYF. CDR3 in DNA: TGTGCCAGCAGCTTACAGGGTCCCGAGCAGTACTTC.

The genes are TRBV7-3 and TRBJ2-1; D may be TRBD1 or TRBD2 (6 bases each). Germline values: CDR1 SGHTA, CDR2 FQGTGA. V shed 5 bases and J shed 4 bases, with 18 bases lying between them. The CDR3 length is 16 residues. CDR3 protein: CASSPYSRGAYNEQFF. The CDR3 DNA reads as TGTGCCAGCAGCCCCTATTCTAGGGGGGCGTACAATGAGCAGTTCTTC.

The genes are TRBV5-6 and TRBJ1-2; 9 nucleotides line up with TRBD1. The germline gives CDR1 SGHDT, CDR2 YYEEEE. CDR3 length: 15 residues. With V trimmed by 3 bases and J by 4 bases, 7 bases remained unmatched. The CDR3 region has the DNA TGTGCCAGCAGCTCCCAAGGGACAGGGAGCTATGGCTACACCTTC. Translating it yields CASSSQGTGSYGYTF.

Only one count was recorded for this clone. Other DNA variants within this sample encode the same CDR3. The rearrangement joins TRBV7-2 to TRBJ2-2; no clear D gene. Germline values: CDR1 SGHTA, CDR2 FQGNSA. CDR3 size: 11 residues. Trimming shortened V by 5 bases and J by 9 bases, and 7 bases separated the two germline ends. CDR3 sequence reads: CASSLGRELFF. In DNA, the CDR3 is TGTGCCAGCAGCCTGGGTAGGGAGCTGTTTTTT.

The gene calls are TRBV7-6 and TRBJ2-1; D may be TRBD2 (6 bases). Germline V gene data show CDR1 as SGHVS and CDR2 as FNYEAQ. The CDR3 runs 12 residues. Trimming shortened V by 7 bases and J by 7 bases, and 11 bases separated the two germline ends. As DNA, the CDR3 is TGTGCCAGCACAAACGGGAGAAATGAGCAGTTCTTC. This translates into CASTNGRNEQFF.